This T cell receptor beta chain is from a study of T-cell reconstitution after alpha-beta-depleted transplantation in children. Study conclusions and caveats: Most T-cell counts and diversity one year after the transplant came from T cells that were newly produced.

Germline V gene sequence: CDR1 DFQATT, CDR2 SNEGSKA (reference sequence). The CDR3 covers 13 residues. Unmatched junction bases numbered 5, after V lost 5 bases and J lost 4 bases. A word on this clonotype: Its antigen remains unidentified.

Unique molecular identifiers were used in preparing the TCRbeta library. TCRdb re-derived calls from the PCR reads in MiXCR, one entry per CDR3 protein. The sample has 350,000 to 500,000 distinct CDR3 sequences; roughly two fifths are singletons. The source is a girl aged 2 to 10 with aplastic anemia, due to receive a stem cell transplant. The specimen comprised PBMCs, sampled before TCRalphabeta/CD19-depleted stem cell transplant. V is TRBV20-1 and J is TRBJ2-1; TRBD2 matches 7 bases. Here the CDR3 reads CSARLAAYNEQFF. The CDR3 DNA reads as TGCAGTGCTCGGCTAGCGGCTTACAATGAGCAGTTCTTC.